The entry below gives a single T cell receptor beta chain sequence along with its context. Germline CDR1 reads SGHRS; CDR2 reads YFSETQ. This CDR3 contains 17 residues. Unmatched junction bases numbered 5, after V lost 3 bases and J lost 2 bases. In the PCR, 60 Vbeta and 13 Jbeta primers were used. Some clones are missing from TCRdb's copy, which holds only in-frame ones; the method was immunoSEQ multiplex PCR. The data hold around 130,000 clones, with 70% to 85% observed a single time. The record originates from a study of cytomegalovirus exposure and HLA in healthy donors. The sequenced sample consisted of PBMCs. This chain connects TRBV5-1 to TRBJ2-3; 14 bases map to TRBD2. This clonotype was obtained from a man aged 18 to 30 in good health and CMV-seropositive. The CDR3 here is CASSSGTSGSTTDTQYF. The CDR3 DNA reads as TGCGCCAGCAGCTCGGGGACTAGCGGGAGTACCACAGATACGCAGTATTTT.